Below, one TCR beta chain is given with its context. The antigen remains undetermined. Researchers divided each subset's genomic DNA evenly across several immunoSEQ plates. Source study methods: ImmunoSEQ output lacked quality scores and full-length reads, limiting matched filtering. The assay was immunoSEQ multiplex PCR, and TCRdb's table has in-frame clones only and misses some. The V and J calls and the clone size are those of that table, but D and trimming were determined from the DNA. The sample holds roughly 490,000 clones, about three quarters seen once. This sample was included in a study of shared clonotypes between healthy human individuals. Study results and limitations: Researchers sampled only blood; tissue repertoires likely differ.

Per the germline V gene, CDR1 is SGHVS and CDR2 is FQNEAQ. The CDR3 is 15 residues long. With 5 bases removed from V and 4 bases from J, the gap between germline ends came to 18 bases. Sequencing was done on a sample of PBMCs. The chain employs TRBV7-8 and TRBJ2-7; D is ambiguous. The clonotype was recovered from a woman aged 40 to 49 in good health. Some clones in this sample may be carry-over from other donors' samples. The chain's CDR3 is CASSQFRLKAYEQYF. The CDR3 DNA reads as TGTGCCAGCAGCCAATTTAGGTTAAAGGCTTACGAGCAGTACTTC.